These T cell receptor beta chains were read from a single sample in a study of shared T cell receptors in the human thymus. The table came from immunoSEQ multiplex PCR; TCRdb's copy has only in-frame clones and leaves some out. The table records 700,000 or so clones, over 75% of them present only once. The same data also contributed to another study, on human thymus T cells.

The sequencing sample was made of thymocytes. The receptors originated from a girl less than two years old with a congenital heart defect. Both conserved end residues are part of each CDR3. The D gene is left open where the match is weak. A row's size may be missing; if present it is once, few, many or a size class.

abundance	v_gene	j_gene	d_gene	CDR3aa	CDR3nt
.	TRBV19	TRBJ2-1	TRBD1	CASSISGQAYNEQFF	TGTGCCAGTAGTATCTCGGGACAGGCCTACAATGAGCAGTTCTTC
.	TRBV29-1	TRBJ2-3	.	CSVDRDTDTQYF	TGCAGCGTTGATCGGGACACAGATACGCAGTATTTT
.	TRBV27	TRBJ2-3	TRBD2	CASRLAGQTDTQYF	TGTGCCAGCAGACTAGCGGGGCAGACAGATACGCAGTATTTT
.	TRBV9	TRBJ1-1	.	CASSVVFDTEAFF	TGTGCCAGCAGCGTAGTCTTCGACACTGAAGCTTTCTTT
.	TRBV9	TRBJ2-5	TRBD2	CASSSGTIETQYF	TGTGCCAGCAGCTCAGGGACTATAGAGACCCAGTACTTC
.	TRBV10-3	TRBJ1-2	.	CAISESKRTEDGYTF	TGTGCCATCAGTGAGTCGAAAAGGACAGAAGATGGCTACACCTTC
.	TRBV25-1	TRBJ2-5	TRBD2	CASSELRSGVSAQYF	TGTGCCAGCAGTGAATTACGTAGCGGGGTTTCGGCCCAGTACTTC
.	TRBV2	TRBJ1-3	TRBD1	CASSRRLGQGRETESGNTIYF	TGTGCCAGCAGTAGACGCTTAGGACAGGGTCGGGAAACGGAGTCTGGAAACACCATATATTTT
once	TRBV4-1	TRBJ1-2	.	CASSQPGVYGYTF	TGCGCCAGCAGCCAACCAGGGGTATATGGCTACACCTTC
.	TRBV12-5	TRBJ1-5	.	CASGLSVGGGDQPQHF	TGTGCTAGTGGTTTGTCTGTTGGAGGGGGGGATCAGCCCCAGCATTTT
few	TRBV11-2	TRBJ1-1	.	CASSWWALGNTEAFF	TGTGCCAGCAGCTGGTGGGCGTTGGGGAACACTGAAGCTTTCTTT
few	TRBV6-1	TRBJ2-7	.	CASSEEQGIGSYEQYF	TGTGCCAGCAGTGAAGAACAGGGTATAGGTTCCTACGAGCAGTACTTC
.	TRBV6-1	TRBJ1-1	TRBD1	CASSITGGTEAFF	TGTGCCAGCAGTATAACAGGGGGCACTGAAGCTTTCTTT
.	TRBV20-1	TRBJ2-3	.	CSAGFTDTQYF	TGCAGTGCGGGCTTCACAGATACGCAGTATTTT
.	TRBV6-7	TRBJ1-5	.	CASRRPLGAAQPQHF	TGTGCCAGCAGACGACCTCTCGGAGCAGCCCAGCCCCAGCATTTT
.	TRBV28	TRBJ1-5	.	CASSSLRRVSDAKPQPQHF	TGTGCCAGCAGTTCCCTCCGGCGGGTATCAGACGCCAAGCCTCAGCCCCAGCATTTT
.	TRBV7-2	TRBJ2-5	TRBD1	CASSVCEGARRQETQYF	TGTGCCAGCAGCGTGTGCGAGGGGGCGCGTAGGCAAGAGACCCAGTACTTC
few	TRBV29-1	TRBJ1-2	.	CSVEDEAANYGYTF	TGCAGCGTTGAAGATGAGGCCGCTAACTATGGCTACACCTTC
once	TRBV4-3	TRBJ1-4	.	CASSPGIRTEKLFF	TGCGCCAGCAGCCCGGGGATAAGGACTGAAAAACTGTTTTTT
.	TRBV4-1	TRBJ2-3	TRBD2	CASSQDGGTSGGLRTDTQYF	TGCGCCAGCAGCCAAGATGGGGGGACTAGCGGGGGGCTGCGCACAGATACGCAGTATTTT
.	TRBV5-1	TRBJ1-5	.	CASSPKVGSNQPQHF	TGCGCCAGCAGCCCTAAAGTCGGGAGCAATCAGCCCCAGCATTTT
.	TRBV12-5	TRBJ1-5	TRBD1	CASAPGQDSNCLNQPQHF	TGTGCTAGTGCCCCTGGACAGGACTCGAATTGCCTCAATCAGCCCCAGCATTTT
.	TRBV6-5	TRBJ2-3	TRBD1	CASRLTGSQDTQYF	TGTGCCAGCAGATTGACAGGGTCGCAAGATACGCAGTATTTT
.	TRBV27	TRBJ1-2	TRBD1	CASRSIGTGFHACGYTF	TGTGCCAGCAGGAGCATCGGGACAGGGTTCCATGCGTGTGGCTACACCTTC
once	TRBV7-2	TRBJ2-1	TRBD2	CASSRILLAGGPSEQFF	TGTGCCAGCAGCCGCATTTTGCTAGCGGGGGGGCCCAGTGAGCAGTTCTTC
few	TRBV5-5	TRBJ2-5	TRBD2	CASSPRALAENQETQYF	TGTGCCAGCAGCCCGAGGGCCCTAGCGGAGAACCAAGAGACCCAGTACTTC
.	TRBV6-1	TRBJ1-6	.	CASSYQGFNSPLHF	TGTGCCAGCAGTTATCAGGGTTTTAATTCACCCCTCCACTTT
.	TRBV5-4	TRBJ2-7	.	CASSLDLAHYEQYF	TGTGCCAGCAGCTTGGATCTAGCCCACTACGAGCAGTACTTC
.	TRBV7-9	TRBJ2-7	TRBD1	CASRPDRGNEQYF	TGTGCCAGCAGACCGGACAGGGGAAACGAGCAGTACTTC
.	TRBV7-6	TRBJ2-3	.	CASSLVAGRGRRADTQYF	TGTGCCAGCAGCTTAGTAGCAGGGCGGGGGCGAAGGGCAGATACGCAGTATTTT
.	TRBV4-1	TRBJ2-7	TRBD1	CASSQDRGHEQYF	TGCGCCAGCAGCCAAGATAGGGGGCACGAGCAGTACTTC
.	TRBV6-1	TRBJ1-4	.	CASRRRSNEKLFF	TGTGCCAGCAGGCGACGGAGTAATGAAAAACTGTTTTTT
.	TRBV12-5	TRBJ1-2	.	CASGTPTGRYGYTF	TGTGCTAGTGGTACCCCGACAGGACGGTATGGCTACACCTTC
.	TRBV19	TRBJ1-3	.	CASSTGVSGNTIYF	TGTGCCAGTAGCACAGGCGTGTCTGGAAACACCATATATTTT
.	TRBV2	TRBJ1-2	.	CASSYGDFYGYTF	TGTGCCAGCAGTTACGGGGACTTCTATGGCTACACCTTC
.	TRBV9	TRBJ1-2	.	CASRRDWGDGYTF	TGTGCCAGCAGACGAGACTGGGGAGACGGCTACACCTTC
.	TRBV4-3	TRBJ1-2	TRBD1	CASSQGDRGGGGYTF	TGCGCCAGCAGCCAGGGGGACAGGGGGGGAGGTGGCTACACCTTC
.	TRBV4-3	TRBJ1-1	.	CASSRTSGRMNTEAFF	TGCGCCAGCAGCCGTACATCAGGCAGAATGAACACTGAAGCTTTCTTT
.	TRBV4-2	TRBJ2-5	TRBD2	CASSQGGPGLAGAEGEETQYF	TGTGCCAGCAGCCAAGGGGGGCCGGGACTAGCGGGGGCCGAGGGAGAAGAGACCCAGTACTTC
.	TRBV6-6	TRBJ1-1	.	CASSKDHETGAFF	TGTGCCAGCAGTAAAGACCACGAGACGGGAGCTTTCTTT
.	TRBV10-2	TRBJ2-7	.	CASSVTTGQGPSSYEQYF	TGCGCCAGCAGTGTGACGACAGGCCAGGGCCCCTCTTCCTACGAGCAGTACTTC
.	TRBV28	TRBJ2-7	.	CASSTYEQYF	TGTGCCAGCAGCACCTACGAGCAGTACTTC
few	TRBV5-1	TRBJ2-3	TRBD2	CASSYRWGGATDTQYF	TGCGCCAGCAGCTACCGGTGGGGAGGGGCCACAGATACGCAGTATTTT
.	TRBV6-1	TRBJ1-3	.	CASSETASGNTIYF	TGTGCCAGCAGTGAAACAGCCTCTGGAAACACCATATATTTT
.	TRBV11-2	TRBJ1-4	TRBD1	CASSTGQGRPNEKLFF	TGTGCCAGCAGCACCGGACAGGGCAGGCCCAATGAAAAACTGTTTTTT
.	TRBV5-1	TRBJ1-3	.	CASSLESTGNTIYF	TGCGCCAGCAGCTTGGAAAGCACTGGAAACACCATATATTTT
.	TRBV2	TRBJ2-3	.	CAGSGRIRQGSDTQYF	TGTGCCGGATCCGGGAGGATAAGACAGGGGTCAGATACGCAGTATTTT
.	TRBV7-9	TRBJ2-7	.	CAVQGHREQYF	TGTGCCGTTCAGGGTCATCGCGAGCAGTACTTC
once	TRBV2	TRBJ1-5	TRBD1	CASRDGQGSVNQPQHF	TGTGCCAGCAGAGATGGACAGGGGTCAGTCAATCAGCCCCAGCATTTT
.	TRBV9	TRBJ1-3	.	CASSVEGGSGNTIYF	TGTGCCAGCAGCGTGGAGGGCGGGTCTGGAAACACCATATATTTT
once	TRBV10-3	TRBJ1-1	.	CAIKNRVNTEAFF	TGTGCCATCAAGAACAGGGTGAACACTGAAGCTTTCTTT
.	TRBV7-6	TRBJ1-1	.	CASSSYPGTRNTEAFF	TGTGCCAGCAGCTCTTACCCGGGGACACGAAACACTGAAGCTTTCTTT
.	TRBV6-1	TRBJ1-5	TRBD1	CASSEGQGFQPQHF	TGTGCCAGCAGTGAGGGACAGGGGTTCCAGCCCCAGCATTTT